This entry is about one T cell receptor (beta chain). The data stem from a study of blood T cell repertoires in COVID-19. Here immunoSEQ multiplex PCR was the method, and the copy in TCRdb shows in-frame clones only, minus some. The sample lists 250,000 to 350,000 clones, 87% seen once, with around 10% in the top ten. This CDR3 comprises 15 residues. V was pared by 0 bases and J by 0 bases, with 9 bases between. The germline V gene encodes CDR1 LGHNA and CDR2 YNFKEQ. This chain joins TRBV4-2 and TRBJ2-7; possible D gene TRBD2, 5 bases. The sequencing sample was made of PBMCs or T cells enriched from blood (not recorded which). The source is a woman aged 18-29 years who had recovered from COVID-19. The CDR3 nucleotides are TGTGCCAGCAGCCAAGATTCGCGGGCCTCCTACGAGCAGTACTTC. Amino acids: CASSQDSRASYEQYF.